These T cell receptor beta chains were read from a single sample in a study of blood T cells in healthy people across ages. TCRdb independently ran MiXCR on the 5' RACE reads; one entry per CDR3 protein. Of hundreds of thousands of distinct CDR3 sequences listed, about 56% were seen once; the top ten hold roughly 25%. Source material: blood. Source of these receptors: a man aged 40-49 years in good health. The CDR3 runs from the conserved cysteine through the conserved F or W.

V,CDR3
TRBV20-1,CSARYRNEQYF
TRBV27,CASSLKQGTHNEQYF
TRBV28,CASSIQGASYEQYF
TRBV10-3,CAISESMGSQETQYF
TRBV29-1,CSVEGNTGELFF
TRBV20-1,CSAKGGTGPGYTF
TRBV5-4,CASSLQGRVRETQYF
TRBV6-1,CASITGDSYNEQFF
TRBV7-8,CASSPRQERNTEAFF
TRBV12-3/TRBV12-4,CASSLVETQYF
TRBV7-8,CASSRTTSAGVYYEQYF
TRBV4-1,CASSRGRKETQYF
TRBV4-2,CASSQDMVRGTEAFF
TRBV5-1,CASSFSQSTDTQYF
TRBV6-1,CASSEVYQGRGAFF
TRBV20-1,CSARDGGRVNTGELFF
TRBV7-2,CASSFKAEIMINEQFF
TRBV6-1,CASSDFWGSDYGYTF
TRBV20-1,CSARVLRETPDTQYF
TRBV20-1,CSARVPLGLADEQFF
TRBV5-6,CASSFSTGDIQYF
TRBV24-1,CATSGAGQETQYF
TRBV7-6,CASSRDRDGSDEQFF
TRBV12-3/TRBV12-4,CASRQTSGRNDEQFF
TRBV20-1,CSARAGTGWETQYF
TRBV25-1,CASSSLAGAADTQYF
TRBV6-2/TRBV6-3,CASTLTSGRHYEQYF
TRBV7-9,CASSPGPTLETQYF
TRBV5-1,CASSSDRDTQYF
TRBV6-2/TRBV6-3,CASTSRATLWVRYF
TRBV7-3,CASSLTGGQTDTQYF
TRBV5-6,CASSLGDRGNTEAFF
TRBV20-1,CSARGAGHLNEQYF
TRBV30,CAWSVGTIGETQYF
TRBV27,CASRHRDGSYEQYF
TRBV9,CASSGRTGVAETQYF
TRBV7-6,CASSLSWGGDQPQHF
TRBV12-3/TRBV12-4,CASSRDRGKSEQFF
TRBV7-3,CASSSGLGSYGYTF
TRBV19,CASSISRDLTVGEQFF
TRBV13,CASSLNGESLNEKLFF
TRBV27,CASSLSDLSLAGQPYEQYF
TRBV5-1,CASISSEGPDTQYF
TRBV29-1,CTGWSSYNEQFF
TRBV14,CASSLDRTPTDTQYF
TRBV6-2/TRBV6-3,CASRPRQYTGELFF